The 8 T cell receptor beta chains below come from one sample, sequenced in a study of human T cells and chemical hapten exposure. The time point was: pre-sensitization, week 0. The treatment here: therapeutic diphenylcyclopropenone sensitization with weekly scalp DPC. Each CDR3 protein is one row after TCRdb ran MiXCR on the RACE reads. The table lists approximately 320,000 distinct CDR3 sequences, 4.5% to 7% of them singletons. Sequencing used whole blood, obtained in connection with sensitization to the hapten diphenylcyclopropenone (DPC). These receptors came from a woman between 18 and 30 years old with alopecia areata. Some clones in this sample may be carry-over from other donors' samples.

This clonotype showed up just a few times. The chain has TRBV28 and TRBJ2-2, with 7 nucleotides matching TRBD1. This CDR3 has 17 amino acids. CDR1 is MDHEN, CDR2 SYDVKM, per germline. The V and J ends lost 4 bases and 2 bases, in that order; junction bases with no gene match: 10. The CDR3 loop reads CASSSPPRGKNTGELFF. CDR3 coding DNA: TGTGCCAGCAGTTCTCCCCCCAGGGGGAAAAACACCGGGGAGCTGTTTTTT. Based on the CDR3 plus reference TRBV28 and TRBJ2-2, the full variable domain is DVKVTQSSRYLVKRTGEKVFLECVQDMDHENMFWYRQDPGLGLRLIYFSYDVKMKEKGDIPEGYSVSREKKERFSLILESASTNQTSMYLCASSSPPRGKNTGELFFGEGSRLTVL.

This clonotype was seen repeatedly, ten times or more. V usage is TRBV27 and J usage is TRBJ1-1; 8 bases match TRBD1. Germline V lookup: CDR1 MNHEY, CDR2 SMNVEV (reference sequence). CDR3 length equals 18 residues. The junction had 24 bases not matched to a gene; V was cut back by 6 bases and J by 9 bases. Written as DNA, the CDR3 is TGTGCCAGCAGGGACCCTGGGGACAGGACCCTAGGGTCGTCACAAGCTTTCTTT. Protein sequence: CASRDPGDRTLGSSQAFF.

The V call is TRBV7-9, the J call TRBJ2-2; TRBD1 matches at 11 bases. Germline-derived CDR1 and CDR2 are SEHNR and FQNEAQ (reference sequence). The CDR3 sequence is 17 residues long. The V segment lost 5 bases and the J segment 1 base; nucleotides outside the gene matches: 6. The CDR3 nucleotides are TGTGCCAGCAGCCCCGGGACAGGGGGAAAGAACACCGGGGAGCTGTTTTTT. It specifies CASSPGTGGKNTGELFF.

The sample holds a few counts of this clonotype. This chain joins TRBV6-5 and TRBJ2-5, with 8 bases aligning to TRBD2. Germline V gene lookup returns CDR1 MNHEY and CDR2 SVGAGI. V lost 7 bases to trimming and J lost 6 bases; unmatched junction nucleotides: 4. The CDR3 length is 12 residues. The chain's CDR3 is CASTGSGKTQYF. The CDR3 DNA sequence: TGTGCCAGCACAGGTAGCGGGAAGACCCAGTACTTC.

This clonotype was counted ten times or more. The V gene is TRBV4-3, the J gene TRBJ2-7; 9 bases line up with TRBD2. Germline V CDR1 and CDR2: LGHNA, YSLEER. This CDR3 contains 17 residues. Trimming at V came to 3 bases and at J to 2 bases, leaving 11 bases not matched to a gene. CDR3 in DNA: TGCGCCAGCAGCCAGCTGATCCCAGCGGGGGGTACCTACGAGCAGTACTTC. Translation gives CASSQLIPAGGTYEQYF.

This clonotype was seen repeatedly, ten times or more. The rearrangement uses TRBV4-3 and TRBJ2-7, with no clear D. This CDR3 contains 14 residues. The V end was cut by 0 bases, the J end by 0 bases, with 6 bases between. Germline V CDR1 and CDR2: LGHNA, YSLEER. The CDR3 region is CASSQDRASYEQYF. For the CDR3, the DNA is TGCGCCAGCAGCCAAGATCGGGCCTCCTACGAGCAGTACTTC.

This clonotype appeared many times. The CDR3 DNA sequence: TGTGCCAGCAGTTTACAGGAGGTCAGCGGCTACACCTTC. The encoded protein is CASSLQEVSGYTF. V and J are TRBV12-3 or TRBV12-4 and TRBJ1-2; no definite D call. V lost 2 bases to trimming and J lost 8 bases, with 12 bases between them. The CDR3 spans 13 residues.

In this sample, this clonotype turned up many times. Relative to the germline gene, one junction end is altered; a read error may explain this. This chain links TRBV7-7 with TRBJ2-3; no definite D call. CDR3 length: 13 residues. CDR1 is SSHAT, CDR2 FNYEAQ, per germline (reference sequence). The CDR3 loop reads CASSLTHQDTQYF. CDR3 in DNA: TGTGCTAGCAGCTTAACCCATCAGGATACGCAGTATTTT.